The clone carrying this T cell receptor beta chain was seen repeatedly, ten times or more. Its antigen is not identified. The CDR3 contains 13 residues. V shed 7 bases and J 2 bases; nucleotides not matched to a gene: 6. Per the germline V gene, CDR1 is DFQATT and CDR2 is SNEGSKA (reference sequence). These data originate in a study of T cells after yellow fever vaccination. TCRdb called the 5' RACE reads again in MiXCR, with one record for every CDR3 protein. The sample consists of some 250,000 distinct CDR3 sequences, about 3.9% of them appearing once. Overall study findings and caveats: Post-booster reappearance was seen for most primary-vaccination clones (around 96% CD4, 85% to 90% CD8).

The receptor was derived from a man between 18 and 29 years old who received the YFV17D yellow fever vaccine. The sequencing used PBMCs, collected 15 days after the yellow fever booster vaccination. This chain joins TRBV20-1 and TRBJ2-7, with 9 bases matching TRBD2. CDR3 loop: CSGASGDPYEQYF. The CDR3 DNA reads as TGCAGTGGGGCTAGCGGGGACCCCTACGAGCAGTACTTC.